These 8 T cell receptor beta chains were all obtained from the same sample, sequenced in a study of post-analysis software for immune sequencing data. General observations from the study: With TRBV5-6, TRBV5-1 and TRBV20-1 included, roughly five TRBV segments were more frequent in patients than in controls.

These receptors are not linked to any known antigen. Included in the TCR beta cDNA libraries were unique molecular identifiers. In TCRdb, the PCR reads were re-called with MiXCR into one record per CDR3 protein. The table lists about 560,000 distinct CDR3 sequences, 44% of them singletons. The sequencing sample was made of blood. The receptors here all came from a girl under 18 with multiple sclerosis.

This chain uses TRBV5-1 with TRBJ1-2, with 8 bases matching TRBD1. The CDR3 is made up of 18 amino acids. Germline V gene lookup returns CDR1 SGHRS and CDR2 YFSETQ. After removal of 5 bases from V and 4 bases from J, the junction contained 19 bases not matched to a gene. This chain's CDR3 is CASSWADYRDRPIYGYTF. In nucleotides, the CDR3 is TGCGCCAGCAGTTGGGCGGACTACCGGGACAGGCCGATCTATGGCTACACCTTC.

The rearrangement uses TRBV11-2 and TRBJ2-7; D unresolved. Germline assignment: CDR1 SGHAT and CDR2 FQNNGV. The V end lost 1 base, the J end lost 3 bases, and 16 bases lay between the germline ends. The CDR3 length is 16 residues. The CDR3 nucleotides are TGTGCCAGCAGCTTAGTAGCTGGGATGACTCACTACGAGCAGTACTTC. Protein: CASSLVAGMTHYEQYF.

This chain links TRBV28 with TRBJ2-7; D is perhaps TRBD2 (6 bases). This CDR3 spans 15 amino acids. Trimming shortened V by 4 bases and J by 0 bases, and 13 bases separated the two germline ends. Per the germline V gene, CDR1 is MDHEN and CDR2 is SYDVKM. CDR3 nucleotides: TGTGCCAGCAGTTCCGGCGGAGGGAACTCCTACGAGCAGTACTTC. It codes for CASSSGGGNSYEQYF.

V is TRBV5-4 and J is TRBJ2-3; D remains ambiguous. CDR3 length: 15 residues. V lost 4 bases and J 3 bases, leaving 15 bases between the germline ends. Germline CDR1 reads SGHNT; CDR2 reads YYREEE (reference sequence). CDR3 sequence reads: CASSGDPERTDTQYF. The CDR3 DNA is TGTGCCAGCAGCGGGGATCCTGAACGGACAGATACGCAGTATTTT.

V and J are TRBV30 and TRBJ2-5, with D perhaps given as TRBD1 or TRBD2 (5 bases each). CDR3 length equals 11 residues. V was trimmed by 5 bases and J by 3 bases, leaving 7 bases between them. The V gene's germline CDR1 is GTSNPN and CDR2 SVGIG (reference sequence). In DNA form, the CDR3 reads TGTGCCTGGTTGGGGGAAGAGACCCAGTACTTC. Its protein product is CAWLGEETQYF. Based on the CDR3 plus reference TRBV30 and TRBJ2-5, the full variable domain is SQTIHQWPATLVQPVGSPLSLECTVEGTSNPNLYWYRQAAGRGLQLLFYSVGIGQISSEVPQNLSASRPQDRQFILSSKKLLLSDSGFYLCAWLGEETQYFGPGTRLLVL.

This clonotype appeared a few times. This chain links TRBV7-2 with TRBJ2-1; D remains ambiguous. This CDR3 spans 17 amino acids. Germline assignment: CDR1 SGHTA and CDR2 FQGNSA. V was clipped by 4 bases and J by 6 bases, with 22 bases between them. The CDR3: CASSSGIFYSGGNEQFF. For the CDR3, the DNA is TGTGCCAGCAGCTCAGGCATATTCTATTCTGGCGGCAATGAGCAGTTCTTC.

The rearrangement links TRBV4-1 to TRBJ2-2; D remains unclear. V was clipped by 3 bases and J by 3 bases, with 2 bases between them. Germline V lookup: CDR1 MGHRA, CDR2 YSYEKL. This CDR3 comprises 12 residues. CDR3 amino acids: CASSHYTGELFF. CDR3 nucleotide sequence: TGCGCCAGCAGCCACTACACCGGGGAGCTGTTTTTT.

This sequence joins TRBV12-3 or TRBV12-4 and TRBJ2-7, with 8 bases matching TRBD1. The CDR3 spans 15 residues. After removal of 5 bases from V and 1 base from J, the junction contained 7 bases not matched to a gene. The CDR3 DNA reads TGTGCCAGCAGTATAGAATGGGACAGGTCCTACGAGCAGTACTTC. Its translation: CASSIEWDRSYEQYF.